This T cell receptor beta chain comes out of a study of CXCR3-negative and CXCR3-positive naive CD8 T cells (dated by TCRdb to the late 2010s). Turning to the overall study: In total, 130 million to 150 million TRB reads were obtained, or roughly 1.5 +/- 0.3 million reads per library. The diversity and physicochemical repertoire analyses included more than ten donors pooled from two independent experiments. For the TRBV-TRBJ cluster analysis, the naive subsets came from about 5 donors, while the memory cells came from 3 donors.

Sequencing instrument: NextSeq 550. The Human TCR Profiling Kit (MiLaboratory) was used to make UMI-labeled 5' RACE TRB cDNA libraries. The full amount of extracted RNA was used for cDNA synthesis, and the full amount of resulting cDNA was used for PCR amplification. Libraries were prepared in parallel using an identical number of PCR cycles. The original methods were these. MIGEC and MiXCR extracted about 53,000 +/- 10,000 unique UMI-labeled TRB cDNA molecules per library, requiring at least two reads per UMI. An average of approximately 40,000 +/- 10,000 functional in-frame TRB CDR3 nucleotide clonotypes without stop codons was found per library. Diversity metrics, including normalized Shannon-Wiener and Chao1, were computed in VDJtools after downsampling to 5000 UMI-labeled TRB molecules per sample. Clonotype-size-weighted physicochemical properties of the central five CDR3 residues (interaction energy, strength, volume and Kidera factor 4) were computed in VDJtools. TCRdb reprocessed the reads into one record per CDR3 protein sequence, lacking DNA. For this entry, the V and J calls and clone size follow TCRdb and not the study's own pipeline. The record for this sample contains about 80,000 distinct CDR3 sequences. The ten biggest clones cover around 1.4% of the sample.

For every CD8+ T cell subset, approximately 300,000 cells were flow-sorted straight into RLT lysis buffer, and each subset was sorted in triplicate. To exclude memory contaminants, naive CD8+ T cells were stringently defined as CD45RO-CCR7+CD27+CD95-. Standard density gradient centrifugation was used to isolate peripheral blood mononuclear cells from buffy coats. A FACSAria III was used to flow-sort naive CXCR3-negative and CXCR3-positive CD8+ T cells. Total RNA was extracted from sorted cells with an RNeasy Mini Kit. Beyond this particular receptor, the publication reports: Repertoire diversity was comparably high in both naive subsets but much lower in memory CD8+ T cells. Surface CD5, linked to self-reactivity in mice, was comparable between naive subsets; TCR interaction strength was therefore also inferred from TRB CDR3 physicochemical properties. TRB CDR3s from CXCR3-positive naive cells showed higher hydrophobicity (lower Kidera factor 4), lower energy, and higher strength and volume indices than CXCR3-negative naive cells. Similar TRBV-TRBJ usage was shown by naive CXCR3-negative and CXCR3-positive cells from the same donor, whereas distinct patterns were shown by memory cells. CXCR3 expression partially decreased after cryopreservation, so most assays used freshly isolated PBMCs.

Per the germline V gene, MDHEN is the CDR1 and SYDVKM is the CDR2. Its CDR3 holds 15 amino acids, cysteine through phenylalanine. Only the protein is available. Regarding this clonotype: Its antigen has not been determined.

The chain is made from TRBV28 and TRBJ2-1; TCRdb outputs TRBD2, but without DNA this stays unchecked. Sequencing was done on a sample of naive CXCR3- CD8+ T cells from blood. Taken with the paper, the label for cell subset or site translates to: CD45RO-CCR7+CD27+CD95- naive CD8+ T cells lacking CXCR3 (TNR3-). The receptor was isolated from a human donor in good health. Some clones in this sample may be carry-over from other donors' samples. The CDR3 corresponds to CASSLRAGEGNEQFF.